This T cell receptor (beta chain) was sequenced in a study of blood T cell repertoires in COVID-19. Study details: Sites in the United States, Italy and Spain provided acute and convalescent COVID-19 samples.

The CDR3 loop spans 13 amino acids. In germline, CDR1 is GTSNPN, CDR2 SVGIG (reference sequence). V was clipped by 2 bases and J by 7 bases, with 11 bases between them. All enrollees were about 18 to 95 years old and from 24 US areas. How the authors handled the data: Cell counts per sample came from amplifying reference gene primers. The data were produced by immunoSEQ multiplex PCR, yet TCRdb's version contains in-frame clones alone and is incomplete. V and J calls and clone size are given by that table; D and trimming were obtained from the DNA. The data show roughly 190,000 clones, roughly 87% seen once.

V usage is TRBV30 and J usage is TRBJ1-4; D is undetermined. The TCR comes from a woman in her 30s who had recovered from COVID-19. The sample was PBMCs or T cells enriched from blood (not recorded which). CDR3 in amino acids: CAWSPPGFEKLFF. The CDR3 DNA sequence: TGTGCCTGGAGTCCTCCAGGCTTTGAAAAACTGTTTTTT.